The T cell receptor beta chain under discussion was sequenced for a study of shared clonotypes between healthy human individuals. Study-wide results and caveats: Non-shared clonotypes displayed generation probabilities falling below those of clonotypes present in all four donors.

As processed by the authors: ImmunoSEQ output lacked quality scores and full-length reads, limiting matched filtering. Data came from immunoSEQ multiplex PCR; TCRdb stores just in-frame clones and leaves some out. That table is the source of V, J and clone size, and D and trimming were worked out from the DNA. The sample has over a million clones, around 76% seen once. Remarks on this clone: The target antigen is unknown. The junction does not match germline at one end; this may be a read error.

The CDR3 is 13 residues long. The V gene's germline CDR1 is SSHAT and CDR2 FNYEAQ (reference sequence). All donors were Caucasian adults living in Nashville, Tennessee. Sequenced: memory CD4+ T cells sorted from blood. As to subset: CD45RA-negative fraction. This TCR was sampled from a man aged 18 to 35 in good health. The chain employs TRBV7-7 and TRBJ2-1; D is uncertain. CDR3 in amino acids: CASSSGQLDEQFF. CDR3 sequence (DNA): TGTGCTAGCAGCTCGGGCCAGCTGGATGAGCAGTTCTTC.